This TCR beta chain was observed in a study of Ad26.COV2.S vaccination and SARS-CoV-2 variants. Whole-study results and caveats: The placebo group had lower spike-specific TCR breadth than the vaccine recipients did.

CDR1 is MNHEY and CDR2 is SVGAGI in the germline V gene. There are 14 residues in the CDR3. V was cut by 6 bases and J by 1 base, with 12 bases left in between. Regarding treatment: around 19 received Ad26.COV2.S at low or high dose, single or two shots; about 5 received placebo; per-sample allocation not given. Samples came from day 63 after the first vaccine or placebo injection. Note on this clone: Its matching antigen is unknown.

Sequencing was performed with immunoSEQ multiplex PCR; in TCRdb, only in-frame clones are kept and a portion is missing. The sample contains 400,000 to 450,000 clones, 80% to 95% of which appear only once. The chain links TRBV6-5 to TRBJ1-1; D gene ambiguous. Sequencing was performed on peripheral blood, taken in a trial of Ad26.COV2.S vaccine versus placebo. The origin of this receptor is a person between 18 and 65 years old who received the Ad26.COV2.S COVID-19 vaccine or a placebo. DNA of the CDR3: TGTGCCAGCAGGCCGCGGACGCCGAACACTGAAGCTTTCTTT. Protein product: CASRPRTPNTEAFF.